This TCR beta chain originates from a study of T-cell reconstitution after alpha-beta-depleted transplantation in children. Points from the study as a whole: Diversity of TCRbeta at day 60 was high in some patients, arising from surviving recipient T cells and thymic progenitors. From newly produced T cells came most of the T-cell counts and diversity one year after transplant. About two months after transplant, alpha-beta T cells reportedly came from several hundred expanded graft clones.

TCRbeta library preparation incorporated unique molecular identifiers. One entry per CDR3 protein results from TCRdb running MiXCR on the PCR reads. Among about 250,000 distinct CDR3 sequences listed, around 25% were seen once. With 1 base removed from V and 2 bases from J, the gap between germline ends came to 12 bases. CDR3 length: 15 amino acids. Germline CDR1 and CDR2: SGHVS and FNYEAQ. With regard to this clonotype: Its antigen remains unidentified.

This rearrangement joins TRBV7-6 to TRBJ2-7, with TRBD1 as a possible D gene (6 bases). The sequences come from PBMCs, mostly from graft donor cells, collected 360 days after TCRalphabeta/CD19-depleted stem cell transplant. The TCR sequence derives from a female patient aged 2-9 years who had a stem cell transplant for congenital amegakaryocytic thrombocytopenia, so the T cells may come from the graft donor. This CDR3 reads CASSLGTAETYEQYF. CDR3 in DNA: TGTGCCAGCAGCTTAGGGACAGCAGAAACCTACGAGCAGTACTTC.